This T cell receptor beta chain comes out of a study of blood T cell repertoires in COVID-19. CDR3 length: 13 amino acids. V was cut by 7 bases and J by 6 bases, with 16 bases left in between. CDR1 and CDR2 from the germline V gene are MGHRA and YSYEKL. Data came from immunoSEQ multiplex PCR; TCRdb stores just in-frame clones and leaves some out. Of some 120,000 clones detected, approximately 77% appear once; the ten largest clones hold 6.5% to 9%. The clonotype originates from a human donor in a cohort sampled during active COVID-19. Sequencing input: peripheral blood. V and J are TRBV4-1 and TRBJ2-7; possible D gene TRBD2, 6 bases. The CDR3 reads CASTSLEGPEQYF. CDR3 coding DNA: TGCGCCAGCACCTCCTTGGAGGGACCCGAGCAGTACTTC.